Below are 12 T cell receptor beta chains sequenced from a single sample in a study of shared clonotypes between healthy human individuals. Profiling relied on immunoSEQ multiplex PCR, and the TCRdb table lists in-frame clones only, not all of them. This repertoire shows 2 million to 2.5 million clones, roughly 95% found once; its top ten account for 0.13%. Sequencing was done on a sample of naive CD4+ T cells sorted from blood. Sample subset: CD45RA+ positively selected. These receptors were obtained from a man aged 18 to 29 in good health.

This clone came up once. CDR3 residues: CAWSAGLSSYEQYF. CDR3 DNA: TGTGCCTGGAGCGCAGGCCTGAGCTCCTACGAGCAGTACTTC. The rearrangement uses TRBV30 and TRBJ2-7, with unresolved D. Trimming shortened V by 3 bases and J by 0 bases, and 12 bases separated the two germline ends. The CDR3 is 14 amino acids. From germline, CDR1 is GTSNPN and CDR2 SVGIG (reference sequence).

This clone was recorded once. This chain uses TRBV28 with TRBJ1-6; 9 bases agree with TRBD1. The ends lost 3 bases at V and 7 bases at J; junction bases unmatched: 13. Germline values: CDR1 MDHEN, CDR2 SYDVKM. This CDR3 spans 18 amino acids. The CDR3 is CASSFQTPSGQGNSPLHF. CDR3 nucleotide sequence: TGTGCCAGCAGTTTCCAGACCCCTTCGGGACAGGGCAATTCACCCCTCCACTTT.

The chain combines TRBV6-6 with TRBJ2-7, with D perhaps being TRBD1 or TRBD2 (5 bases each). The CDR3 is made up of 16 amino acids. V lost 3 bases, J lost 1 base, and 16 bases lay in between. In germline, CDR1 is MNHNY, CDR2 SVGAGI (reference sequence). CDR3 in DNA: TGTGCCAGCAGTTATGGGGAAGGGGACGGATCCTACGAGCAGTACTTC. Translated: CASSYGEGDGSYEQYF.

The rearrangement uses TRBV5-1 and TRBJ2-6; TRBD1 matches at 8 bases. J lost 4 bases, V lost 4 bases, and 10 bases had no gene match. The germline V gene encodes CDR1 SGHRS and CDR2 YFSETQ. The CDR3 has 17 residues. The CDR3 bases are TGCGCCAGCAGCCTACCATGGGGACAGGCCGGGGCCAACGTCCTGACTTTC. Its translation: CASSLPWGQAGANVLTF.

The J gene is TRBJ1-6, the V gene TRBV5-1; D not resolved. V lost 0 bases, J lost 3 bases, and 4 bases lay in between. CDR1 and CDR2 from the germline V gene are SGHRS and YFSETQ. The CDR3 is 14 residues long. Here the CDR3 reads CASSLANYNSPLHF. CDR3 nucleotide sequence: TGCGCCAGCAGCTTGGCCAACTATAATTCACCCCTCCACTTT. Complete variable domain (other parts from reference TRBV5-1 and TRBJ1-6): KAGVTQTPRYLIKTRGQQVTLSCSPISGHRSVSWYQQTPGQGLQFLFEYFSETQRNKGNFPGRFSGRQFSNSRSEMNVSTLELGDSALYLCASSLANYNSPLHFGNGTRLTVT.

The rearrangement joins TRBV6-6 to TRBJ1-3; D gene ambiguous. Germline assignment: CDR1 MNHNY and CDR2 SVGAGI (reference sequence). V lost 8 bases and J lost 3, with 8 bases in between. The CDR3 length is 12 residues. The CDR3 nucleotides are TGTGCCAGCGAGACCCTTGGAAACACCATATATTTT. It translates to CASETLGNTIYF.

The gene calls are TRBV5-1 and TRBJ2-5, with 9 bases identical to TRBD1. The germline V gene has CDR1 SGHRS and CDR2 YFSETQ. The CDR3 runs 15 residues. V trimming: 7 bases; J trimming: 5 bases; junction bases outside the gene matches: 12. The CDR3 bases are TGCGCCAGCCGAGGACATACAGGGGGCGAGGAGACCCAGTACTTC. Amino acid sequence: CASRGHTGGEETQYF.

The chain employs TRBV7-6 and TRBJ1-4; TRBD1 might be the D (5 bases). Trimming shortened V by 1 base and J by 4 bases, and 10 bases separated the two germline ends. The CDR3 spans 15 residues. Germline CDR1 is SGHVS and CDR2 is FNYEAQ. The CDR3 loop is CASSLGQLFNEKLFF. In DNA, the CDR3 is TGTGCCAGCAGCTTAGGACAGCTCTTTAATGAAAAACTGTTTTTT.

V gene TRBV2 combines with J gene TRBJ2-1; 9 positions match TRBD1. The germline V gene encodes CDR1 SNHLY and CDR2 FYNNEI. The CDR3 extends over 15 amino acids. V shed 6 bases and J 3 bases; nucleotides not matched to a gene: 6. The DNA for the CDR3 is TGTGCCAGCAGACCCAGGACAGGGGACTACAATGAGCAGTTCTTC. This gives the protein CASRPRTGDYNEQFF.

This sequence joins TRBV6-6 and TRBJ1-5, with D perhaps TRBD1 (6 bases). Germline assignment: CDR1 MNHNY and CDR2 SVGAGI (reference sequence). The germline V and J ends were trimmed by 7 bases and 5 bases, with 9 bases remaining between them. This CDR3 has 12 amino acids. CDR3: CASTPGDQPQHF. CDR3 nucleotides: TGTGCCAGCACTCCAGGGGATCAGCCCCAGCATTTT.

The chain carries TRBV5-6 and TRBJ2-2; D may be TRBD2 (6 bases). Trimming left V 4 bases short and J 4 bases short, with 17 bases between. CDR1 is SGHDT, CDR2 YYEEEE, per germline. This CDR3 region has 16 residues. The CDR3 nucleotides read TGTGCCAGCAGCCCTATGTGGTCGGGAGTCACCGGGGAGCTGTTTTTT. Translation gives CASSPMWSGVTGELFF. The whole variable domain, filled in from reference TRBV5-6 and TRBJ2-2, reads DAGVTQSPTHLIKTRGQQVTLRCSPKSGHDTVSWYQQALGQGPQFIFQYYEEEERQRGNFPDRFSGHQFPNYSSELNVNALLLGDSALYLCASSPMWSGVTGELFFGEGSRLTVL.

The chain employs TRBV25-1 and TRBJ1-4; TRBD1 might be the D (5 bases). The V end lost 1 base, the J end lost 8 bases, and 17 bases lay between the germline ends. Germline V gene sequence: CDR1 MGHDK, CDR2 SYGVNS. This CDR3 is 16 amino acids long. This CDR3 reads CASSESPTAPWEKLFF. The CDR3 DNA is TGTGCCAGCAGTGAATCCCCGACAGCTCCATGGGAAAAACTGTTTTTT. The full variable domain, in which reference TRBV25-1 and TRBJ1-4 provide the parts outside the CDR3, is EADIYQTPRYLVIGTGKKITLECSQTMGHDKMYWYQQDPGMELHLIHYSYGVNSTEKGDLSSESTVSRIRTEHFPLTLESARPSHTSQYLCASSESPTAPWEKLFFGSGTQLSVL.